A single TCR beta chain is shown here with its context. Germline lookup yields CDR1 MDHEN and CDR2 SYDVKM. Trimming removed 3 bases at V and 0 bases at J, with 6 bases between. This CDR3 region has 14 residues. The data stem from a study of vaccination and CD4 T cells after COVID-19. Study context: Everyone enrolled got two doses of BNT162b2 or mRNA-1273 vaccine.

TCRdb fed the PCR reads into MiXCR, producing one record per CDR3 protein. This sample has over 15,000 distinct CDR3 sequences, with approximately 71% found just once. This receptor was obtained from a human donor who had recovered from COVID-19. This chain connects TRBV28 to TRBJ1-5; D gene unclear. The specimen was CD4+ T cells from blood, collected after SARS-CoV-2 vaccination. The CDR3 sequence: CASSLSRSNQPQHF. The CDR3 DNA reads TGTGCCAGCAGTTTGTCGCGTAGCAATCAGCCCCAGCATTTT.